This TCR beta chain was obtained from a study of regulatory T cells in long-lasting Graves disease. Findings of the study overall: When disease was persistent, TRBV28, TRBJ1-2 and TRBJ2-5 were the favored segments.

This clonotype appeared a few times. The antigen is unknown. To make TCR beta libraries, researchers used iRepertoire HTBI primers and Arm-PCR of CDR3 regions. Original processing notes: Across the samples, identification revealed 55 to 75 TRBV and 14 TRBJ segments. TCRdb ran MiXCR on the multiplex PCR reads and lists one entry per CDR3 protein. TCRdb's processing, not the authors' own work, is the source of the V and J calls. This table has approximately 690,000 distinct CDR3 sequences, approximately 31% appearing once. Looked up from germline, CDR1 is SGHTA and CDR2 is FQGNSA. The V and J ends lost 6 bases and 8 bases respectively, with 25 bases between them. The CDR3 contains 16 residues. The time point: persistent/refractory GD, antithyroid drugs over 5 years with positive TRAb. Scientists built the TCR library using RNA that was extracted from PBMCs.

The TCR sequence derives from a female donor with Graves disease. V is TRBV7-2 and J is TRBJ1-2; D is unresolved. The sequencing here drew on peripheral blood mononuclear cells (PBMCs), taken when the disease was refractory, from a patient treated with antithyroid drugs. In DNA form, the CDR3 reads TGTGCCAGCAGTCGTCCTACCTCCGGCACCGCGGAAGGCTACACCTTC. The encoded protein is CASSRPTSGTAEGYTF.